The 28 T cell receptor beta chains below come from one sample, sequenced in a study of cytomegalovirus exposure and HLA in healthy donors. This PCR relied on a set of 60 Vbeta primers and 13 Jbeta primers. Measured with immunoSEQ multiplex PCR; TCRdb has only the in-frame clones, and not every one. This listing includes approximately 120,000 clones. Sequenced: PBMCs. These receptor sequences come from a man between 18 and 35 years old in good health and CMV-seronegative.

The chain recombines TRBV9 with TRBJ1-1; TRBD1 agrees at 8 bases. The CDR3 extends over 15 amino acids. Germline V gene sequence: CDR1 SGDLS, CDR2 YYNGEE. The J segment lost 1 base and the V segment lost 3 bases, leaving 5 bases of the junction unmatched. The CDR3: CASSDRQGRNTEAFF. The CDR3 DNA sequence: TGTGCCAGCAGCGACCGACAGGGGCGGAACACTGAAGCTTTCTTT.

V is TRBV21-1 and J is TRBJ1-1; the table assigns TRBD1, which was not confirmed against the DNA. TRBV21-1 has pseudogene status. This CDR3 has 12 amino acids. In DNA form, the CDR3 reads TGTGCCAGCAGAAGGGGGTTACCTGAAGCTTTCTTT. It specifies CASRRGLPEAFF.

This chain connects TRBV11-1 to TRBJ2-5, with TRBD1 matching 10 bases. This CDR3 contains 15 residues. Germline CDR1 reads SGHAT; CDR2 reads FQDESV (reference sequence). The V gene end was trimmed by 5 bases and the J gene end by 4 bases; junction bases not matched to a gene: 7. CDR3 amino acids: CASSIRTGGIETQYF. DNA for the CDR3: TGTGCCAGCAGCATTAGGACAGGGGGAATAGAGACCCAGTACTTC.

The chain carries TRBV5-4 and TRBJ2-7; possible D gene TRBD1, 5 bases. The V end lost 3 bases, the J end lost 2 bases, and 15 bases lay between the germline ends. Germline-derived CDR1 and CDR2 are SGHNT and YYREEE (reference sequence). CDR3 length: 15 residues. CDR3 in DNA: TGTGCCAGCAGCTCGCCGAGGCAGGGCCCCTACGAGCAGTACTTC. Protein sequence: CASSSPRQGPYEQYF.

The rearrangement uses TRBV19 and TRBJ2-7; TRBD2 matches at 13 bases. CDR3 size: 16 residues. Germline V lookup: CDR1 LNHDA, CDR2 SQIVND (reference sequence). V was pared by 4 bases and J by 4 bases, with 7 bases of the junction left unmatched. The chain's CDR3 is CASSKHLTSGRYEQYF. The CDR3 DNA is TGTGCCAGTAGTAAGCACCTGACTAGCGGGAGGTACGAGCAGTACTTC.

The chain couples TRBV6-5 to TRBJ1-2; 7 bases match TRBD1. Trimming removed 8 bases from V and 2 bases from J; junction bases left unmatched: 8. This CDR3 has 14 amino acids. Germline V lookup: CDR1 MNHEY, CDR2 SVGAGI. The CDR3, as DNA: TGTGCCAGCGGGAGAGGGGGCCTGAACTATGGCTACACCTTC. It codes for CASGRGGLNYGYTF.

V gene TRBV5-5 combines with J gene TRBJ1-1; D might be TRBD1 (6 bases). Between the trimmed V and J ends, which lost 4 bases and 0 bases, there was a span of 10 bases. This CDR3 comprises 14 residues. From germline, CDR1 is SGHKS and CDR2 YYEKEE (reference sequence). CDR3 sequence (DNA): TGTGCCAGCAGCCCCGGGGGGCTGAACACTGAAGCTTTCTTT. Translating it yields CASSPGGLNTEAFF.

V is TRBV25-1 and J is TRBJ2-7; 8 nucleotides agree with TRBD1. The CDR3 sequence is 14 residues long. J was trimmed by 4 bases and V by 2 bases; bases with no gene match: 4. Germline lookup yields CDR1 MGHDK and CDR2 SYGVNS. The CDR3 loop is CASSEQGALYEQYF. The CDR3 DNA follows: TGTGCCAGCAGTGAACAGGGGGCTTTATACGAGCAGTACTTC.

CDR3 residues: CASSQSEQGQYPHHSGANVLTF. In DNA, the CDR3 is TGCGCCAGCAGTCAATCGGAGCAGGGGCAATACCCGCACCACTCTGGGGCCAACGTCCTGACTTTC. The rearrangement uses TRBV23-1 and TRBJ2-6; D possibly corresponds to TRBD1 (6 bases). TRBV23-1 is an ORF; its function is uncertain. The CDR3 covers 22 residues. V dropped 0 bases and J dropped 0 bases, with 24 bases sitting between them.

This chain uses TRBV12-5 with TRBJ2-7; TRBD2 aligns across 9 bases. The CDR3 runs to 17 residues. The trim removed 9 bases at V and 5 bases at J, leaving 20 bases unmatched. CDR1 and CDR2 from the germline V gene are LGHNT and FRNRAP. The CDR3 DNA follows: TGTGCTAGCCCTTACTTGCATCGTGGACTAGCGAAGGACGAGCAGTACTTC. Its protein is CASPYLHRGLAKDEQYF.

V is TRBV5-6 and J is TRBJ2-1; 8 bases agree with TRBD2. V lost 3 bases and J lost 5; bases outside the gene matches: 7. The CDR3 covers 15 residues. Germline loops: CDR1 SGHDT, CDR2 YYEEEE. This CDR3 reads CASSYPAGVDNEQFF. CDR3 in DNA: TGTGCCAGCAGCTACCCAGCGGGAGTAGACAATGAGCAGTTCTTC.

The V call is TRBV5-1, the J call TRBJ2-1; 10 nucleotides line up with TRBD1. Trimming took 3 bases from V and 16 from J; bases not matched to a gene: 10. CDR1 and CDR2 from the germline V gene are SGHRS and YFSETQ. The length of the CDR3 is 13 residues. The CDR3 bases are TGCGCCAGCAGCTCCGGGACTTGGGACAGGGGTTTCTTC. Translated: CASSSGTWDRGFF.

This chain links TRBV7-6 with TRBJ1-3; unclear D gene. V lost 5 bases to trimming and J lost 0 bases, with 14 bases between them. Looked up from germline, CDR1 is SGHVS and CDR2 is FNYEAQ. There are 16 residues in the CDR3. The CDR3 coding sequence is TGTGCCAGCAGCCACAGACTCCGGGACTCTGGAAACACCATATATTTT. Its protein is CASSHRLRDSGNTIYF.

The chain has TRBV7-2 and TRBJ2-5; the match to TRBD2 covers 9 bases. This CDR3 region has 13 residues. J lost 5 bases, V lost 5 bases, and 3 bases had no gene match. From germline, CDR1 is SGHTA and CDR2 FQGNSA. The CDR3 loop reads CASSRGGAETQYF. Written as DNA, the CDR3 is TGTGCCAGCAGCCGCGGGGGGGCGGAGACCCAGTACTTC.

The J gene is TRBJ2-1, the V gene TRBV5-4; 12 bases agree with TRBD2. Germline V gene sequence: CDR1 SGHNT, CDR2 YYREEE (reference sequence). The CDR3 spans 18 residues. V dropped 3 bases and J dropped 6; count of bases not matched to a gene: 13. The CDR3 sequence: CASSSDRTRTSGTNEQFF. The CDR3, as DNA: TGTGCCAGCAGCTCCGACAGAACGAGGACTAGCGGGACCAATGAGCAGTTCTTC. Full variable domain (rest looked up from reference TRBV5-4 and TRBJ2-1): ETGVTQSPTHLIKTRGQQVTLRCSSQSGHNTVSWYQQALGQGPQFIFQYYREEENGRGNFPPRFSGLQFPNYSSELNVNALELDDSALYLCASSSDRTRTSGTNEQFFGPGTRLTVL.

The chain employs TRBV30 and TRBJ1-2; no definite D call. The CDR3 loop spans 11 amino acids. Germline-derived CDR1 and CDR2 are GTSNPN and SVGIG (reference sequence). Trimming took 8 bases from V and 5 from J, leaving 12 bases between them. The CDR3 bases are TGTGCCGGCCGGCGGGAGTATGGCTACACCTTC. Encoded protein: CAGRREYGYTF.

The CDR3 coding sequence is TGTGCCAGTCAAAGGACAGGGCAAGAGACCCAGTACTTC. Amino acid sequence: CASQRTGQETQYF. This sequence joins TRBV7-9 and TRBJ2-5; TRBD1 matches 8 bases. Germline CDR1 reads SEHNR; CDR2 reads FQNEAQ (reference sequence). The J segment lost 2 bases and the V segment lost 9 bases, leaving 5 bases of the junction unmatched. The CDR3 is 13 residues long.

CDR3 sequence reads: CASTPGGQGSRNEQFF. CDR3 sequence (DNA): TGTGCCAGCACCCCCGGCGGACAGGGGAGTAGGAATGAGCAGTTCTTC. The chain has TRBV28 and TRBJ2-1, with 9 bases fitting TRBD1. With 7 bases clipped from V and 7 bases from J, the junction kept 14 bases outside the gene matches. The CDR3 runs 16 residues. The germline CDR1 and CDR2 sequences are MDHEN and SYDVKM.

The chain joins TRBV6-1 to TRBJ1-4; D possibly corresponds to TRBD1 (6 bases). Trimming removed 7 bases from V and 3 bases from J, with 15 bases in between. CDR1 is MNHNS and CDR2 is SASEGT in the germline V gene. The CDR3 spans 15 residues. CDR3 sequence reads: CASTPQGLPNEKLFF. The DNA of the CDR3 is TGTGCCAGCACCCCACAGGGTTTGCCTAATGAAAAACTGTTTTTT.

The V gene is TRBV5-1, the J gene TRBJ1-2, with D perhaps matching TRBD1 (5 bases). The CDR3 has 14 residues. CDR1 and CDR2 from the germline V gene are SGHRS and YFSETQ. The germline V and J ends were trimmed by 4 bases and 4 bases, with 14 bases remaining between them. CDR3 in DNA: TGCGCCAGCAGCGTCGCCGGGGACTCCTATGGCTACACCTTC. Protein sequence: CASSVAGDSYGYTF.

In nucleotides, the CDR3 is TGTGCCAGCAGCCAAGAGAGTTCGAGGGGCAATCAGCCCCAGCATTTT. Its translation: CASSQESSRGNQPQHF. The rearrangement uses TRBV14 and TRBJ1-5; D not resolved. Trimming removed 0 bases from V and 2 bases from J, with 11 bases in between. The CDR3 is 16 residues long. Germline V CDR1 and CDR2: SGHDN, FVKESK.

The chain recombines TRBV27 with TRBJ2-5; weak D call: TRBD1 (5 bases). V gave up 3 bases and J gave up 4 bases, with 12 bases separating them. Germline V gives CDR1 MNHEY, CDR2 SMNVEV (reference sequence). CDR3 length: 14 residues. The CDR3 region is CASSFNRLPETQYF. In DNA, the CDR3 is TGTGCCAGCAGTTTCAACAGGCTCCCAGAGACCCAGTACTTC.

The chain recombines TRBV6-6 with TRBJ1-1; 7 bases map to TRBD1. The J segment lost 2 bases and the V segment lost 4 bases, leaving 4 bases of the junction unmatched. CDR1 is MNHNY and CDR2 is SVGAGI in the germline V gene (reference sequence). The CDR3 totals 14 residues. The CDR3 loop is CASSSLGGNTEAFF. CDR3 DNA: TGTGCCAGCAGTTCTTTAGGGGGCAACACTGAAGCTTTCTTT.

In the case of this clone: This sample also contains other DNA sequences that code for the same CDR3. The CDR3 sequence: CASSLRDREETQYF. The CDR3 nucleotides are TGTGCCAGCAGCCTCCGGGACAGAGAAGAGACCCAGTACTTC. V is TRBV7-9 and J is TRBJ2-5; TRBD1 matches at 7 bases. Germline V lookup: CDR1 SEHNR, CDR2 FQNEAQ (reference sequence). The CDR3 consists of 14 residues. J lost 3 bases, V lost 5 bases, and 6 bases had no gene match.

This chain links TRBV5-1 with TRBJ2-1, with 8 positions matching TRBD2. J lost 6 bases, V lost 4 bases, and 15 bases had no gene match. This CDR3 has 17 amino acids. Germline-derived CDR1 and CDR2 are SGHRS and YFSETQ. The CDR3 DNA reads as TGCGCCAGCAGCGGGGAGTTAGCGGGACTAGTCCTCAATGAGCAGTTCTTC. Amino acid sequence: CASSGELAGLVLNEQFF.

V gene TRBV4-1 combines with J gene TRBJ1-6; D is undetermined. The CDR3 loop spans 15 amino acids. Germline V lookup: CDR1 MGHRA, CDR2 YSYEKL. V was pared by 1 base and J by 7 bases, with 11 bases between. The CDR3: CASSQVSSLNSPLHF. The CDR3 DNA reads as TGCGCCAGCAGCCAAGTCTCGAGTTTAAATTCACCCCTCCACTTT.

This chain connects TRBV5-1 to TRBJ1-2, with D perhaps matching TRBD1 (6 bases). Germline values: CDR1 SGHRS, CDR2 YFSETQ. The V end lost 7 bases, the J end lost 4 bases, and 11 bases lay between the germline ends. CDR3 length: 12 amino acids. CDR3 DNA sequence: TGCGCCAGCTCGGACAGCCTCTATGGCTACACCTTC. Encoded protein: CASSDSLYGYTF.

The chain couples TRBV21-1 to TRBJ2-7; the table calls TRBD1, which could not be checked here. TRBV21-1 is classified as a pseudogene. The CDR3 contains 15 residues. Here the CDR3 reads CASSTWTGINYEQYF. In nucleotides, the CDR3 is TGTGCCAGCAGCACCTGGACAGGGATCAACTACGAGCAGTACTTC.